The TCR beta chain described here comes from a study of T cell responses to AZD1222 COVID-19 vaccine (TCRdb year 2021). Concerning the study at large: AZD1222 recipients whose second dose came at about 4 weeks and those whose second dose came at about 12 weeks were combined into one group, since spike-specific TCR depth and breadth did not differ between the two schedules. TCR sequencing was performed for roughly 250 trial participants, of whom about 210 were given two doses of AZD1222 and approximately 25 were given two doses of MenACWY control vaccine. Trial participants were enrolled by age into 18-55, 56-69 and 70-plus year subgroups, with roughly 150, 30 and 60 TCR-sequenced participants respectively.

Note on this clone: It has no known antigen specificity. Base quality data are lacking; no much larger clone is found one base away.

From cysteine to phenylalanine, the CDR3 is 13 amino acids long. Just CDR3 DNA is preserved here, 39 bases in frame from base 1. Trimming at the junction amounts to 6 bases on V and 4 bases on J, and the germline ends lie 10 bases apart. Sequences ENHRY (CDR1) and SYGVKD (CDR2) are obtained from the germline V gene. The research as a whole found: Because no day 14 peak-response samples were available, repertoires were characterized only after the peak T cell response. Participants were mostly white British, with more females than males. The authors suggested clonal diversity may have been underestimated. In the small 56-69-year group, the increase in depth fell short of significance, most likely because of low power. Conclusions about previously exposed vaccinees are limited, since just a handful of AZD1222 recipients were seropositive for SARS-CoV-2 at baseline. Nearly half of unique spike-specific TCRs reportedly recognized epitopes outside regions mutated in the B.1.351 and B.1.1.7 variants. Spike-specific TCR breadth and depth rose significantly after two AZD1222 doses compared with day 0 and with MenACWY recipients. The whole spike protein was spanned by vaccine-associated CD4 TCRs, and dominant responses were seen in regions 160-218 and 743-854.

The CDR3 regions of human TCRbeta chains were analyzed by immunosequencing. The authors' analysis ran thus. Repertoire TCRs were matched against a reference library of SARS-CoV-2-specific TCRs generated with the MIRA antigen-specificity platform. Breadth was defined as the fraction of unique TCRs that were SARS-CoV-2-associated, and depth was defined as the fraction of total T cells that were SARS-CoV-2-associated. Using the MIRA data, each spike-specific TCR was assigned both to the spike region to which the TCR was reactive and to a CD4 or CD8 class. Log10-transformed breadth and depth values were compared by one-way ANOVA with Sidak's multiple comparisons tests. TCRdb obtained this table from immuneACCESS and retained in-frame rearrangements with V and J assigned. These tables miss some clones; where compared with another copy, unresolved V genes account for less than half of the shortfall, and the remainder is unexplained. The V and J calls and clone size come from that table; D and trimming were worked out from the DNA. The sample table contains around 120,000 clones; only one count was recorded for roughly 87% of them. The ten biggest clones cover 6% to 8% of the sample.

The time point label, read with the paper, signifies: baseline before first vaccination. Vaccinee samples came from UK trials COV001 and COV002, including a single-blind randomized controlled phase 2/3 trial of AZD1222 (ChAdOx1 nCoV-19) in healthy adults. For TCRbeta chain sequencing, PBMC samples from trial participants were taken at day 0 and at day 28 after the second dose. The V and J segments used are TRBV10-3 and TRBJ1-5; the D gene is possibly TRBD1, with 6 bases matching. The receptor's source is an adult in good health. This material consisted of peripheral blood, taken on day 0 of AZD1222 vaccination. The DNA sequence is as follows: TGTGCCATCAGGGGGGCCAGTAATCAGCCCCAGCATTTT. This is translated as CAIRGASNQPQHF.